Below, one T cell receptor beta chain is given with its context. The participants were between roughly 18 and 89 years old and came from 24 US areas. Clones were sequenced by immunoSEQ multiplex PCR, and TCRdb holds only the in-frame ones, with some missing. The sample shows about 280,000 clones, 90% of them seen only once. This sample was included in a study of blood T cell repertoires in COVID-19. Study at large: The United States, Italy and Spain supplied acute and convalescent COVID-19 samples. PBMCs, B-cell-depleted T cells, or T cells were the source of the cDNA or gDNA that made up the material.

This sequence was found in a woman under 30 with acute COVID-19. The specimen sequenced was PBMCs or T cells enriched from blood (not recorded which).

CDR3 bases: TGTGCCAGCAGCGCGGCGGGGAGCACAGATACGCAGTATTTT. Protein: CASSAAGSTDTQYF. The V call is TRBV9, the J call TRBJ2-3; the D gene is possibly TRBD2 (6 bases). V was pared by 3 bases and J by 0 bases, with 8 bases between. This CDR3 has 14 amino acids. Germline V gene lookup returns CDR1 SGDLS and CDR2 YYNGEE.